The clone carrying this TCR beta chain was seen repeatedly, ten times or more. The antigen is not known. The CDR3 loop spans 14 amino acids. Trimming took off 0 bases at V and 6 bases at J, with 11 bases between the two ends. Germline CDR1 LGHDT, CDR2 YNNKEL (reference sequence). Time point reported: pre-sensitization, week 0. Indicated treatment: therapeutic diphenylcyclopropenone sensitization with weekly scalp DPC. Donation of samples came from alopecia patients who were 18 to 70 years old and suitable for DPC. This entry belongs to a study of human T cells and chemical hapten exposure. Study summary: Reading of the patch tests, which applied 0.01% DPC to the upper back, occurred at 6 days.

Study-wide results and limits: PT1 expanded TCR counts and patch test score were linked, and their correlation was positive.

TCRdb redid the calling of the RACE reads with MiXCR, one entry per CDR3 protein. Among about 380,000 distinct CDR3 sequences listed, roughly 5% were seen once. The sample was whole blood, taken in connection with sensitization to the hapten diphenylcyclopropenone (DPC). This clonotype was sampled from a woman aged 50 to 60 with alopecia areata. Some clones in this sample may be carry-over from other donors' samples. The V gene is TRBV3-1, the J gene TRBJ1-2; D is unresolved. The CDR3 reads CASSQDSTEDGYTF. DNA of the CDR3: TGTGCCAGCAGCCAAGATTCCACAGAAGATGGCTACACCTTC.